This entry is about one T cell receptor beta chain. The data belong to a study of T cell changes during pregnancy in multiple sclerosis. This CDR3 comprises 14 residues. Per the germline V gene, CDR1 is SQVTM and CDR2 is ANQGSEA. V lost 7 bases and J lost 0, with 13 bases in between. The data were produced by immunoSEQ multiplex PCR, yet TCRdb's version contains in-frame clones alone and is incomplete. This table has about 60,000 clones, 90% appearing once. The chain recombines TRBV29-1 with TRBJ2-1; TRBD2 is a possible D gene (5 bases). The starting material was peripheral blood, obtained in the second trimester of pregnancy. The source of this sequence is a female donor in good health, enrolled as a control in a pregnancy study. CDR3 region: CSATTGSSYNEQFF. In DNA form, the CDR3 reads TGCAGCGCCACCACGGGGAGCTCCTACAATGAGCAGTTCTTC.